These 27 T cell receptor beta chains share one sample of origin, sequenced in a study of post-analysis software for immune sequencing data. Unique molecular identifiers were built into the TCR beta cDNA libraries. TCRdb fed the PCR reads into MiXCR, producing one record per CDR3 protein. The table includes fewer than 850,000 distinct CDR3 sequences, 30% detected once. These receptors are not linked to any known antigen. Study-wide results and limits: Patients showed TRBV5-6, TRBV5-1 and TRBV20-1 among four to six TRBV segments more frequent than in controls.

Sequencing used blood. The receptor set was obtained from a girl between 10 and 17 years old with multiple sclerosis.

The table lists this clonotype with a count of one. The CDR3 coding sequence is TGCAGTGCTATCTTCCTTCATCAGACCTATAGCAATCAGCCCCAGCATTTT. Translation: CSAIFLHQTYSNQPQHF. The gene calls are TRBV20-1 and TRBJ1-5; D not resolved. The ends were cut back, 4 bases at V and 0 bases at J, with 19 bases in the middle. CDR3 length: 17 residues. The germline V gene has CDR1 DFQATT and CDR2 SNEGSKA (reference sequence).

This clonotype was observed a handful of times. A junction boundary mismatches the germline segment, possibly from a read error. The chain carries TRBV5-1 and TRBJ2-5, with D perhaps TRBD1 (6 bases). Germline lookup yields CDR1 SGHRS and CDR2 YFSETQ. CDR3 length: 15 residues. DNA for the CDR3: TGCGCCGGCAGCTTAGGGGGACCGTACCAAGAGACCCAGTACTTC. This codes for CAGSLGGPYQETQYF.

The table lists this clonotype with a count of one. The CDR3 nucleotides read TGTGCCAGCAGCTTAGTTAACAGGGGGCCTGGAAACACCATATATTTT. Translating gives CASSLVNRGPGNTIYF. The chain has TRBV7-9 and TRBJ1-3; 9 bases are shared with TRBD1. CDR1 is SEHNR, CDR2 FQNEAQ, per germline (reference sequence). The trim removed 1 base at V and 2 bases at J, leaving 3 bases unmatched. CDR3 length: 16 amino acids.

The chain uses TRBV20-1 and TRBJ2-5, with a possible D match to TRBD1 (6 bases). This CDR3 region has 16 residues. Germline V lookup: CDR1 DFQATT, CDR2 SNEGSKA (reference sequence). Trimming took off 3 bases at V and 6 bases at J, with 23 bases between the two ends. The CDR3 DNA sequence: TGCAGTGCTAGTACAGGGTCGGTCTCCCTGGGACAGACCCAGTACTTC. Protein product: CSASTGSVSLGQTQYF.

This rearrangement joins TRBV4-3 to TRBJ1-2; maybe TRBD1 (5 bases). Trimming left V 3 bases short and J 6 bases short, with 17 bases between. This CDR3 has 15 residues. Germline CDR1 and CDR2: LGHNA and YSLEER. CDR3 DNA: TGCGCCAGCAGCCAGTTCCGGGACGGCGTAGATGGCTACACCTTC. This codes for CASSQFRDGVDGYTF.

V gene TRBV7-2 combines with J gene TRBJ2-6; D remains ambiguous. Trimming removed 5 bases at V and 1 base at J, with 21 bases between. The CDR3 has 19 residues. The germline CDR1 and CDR2 sequences are SGHTA and FQGNSA. CDR3 protein: CASSLMSTPLLSGANVLTF. As DNA, the CDR3 is TGTGCCAGCAGCCTAATGAGCACTCCTCTTCTTTCTGGGGCCAACGTCCTGACTTTC.

Only a few counts were recorded for this clonotype. This CDR3 is CASSLKGAGFDQPQHF. CDR3 nucleotide sequence: TGTGCCAGCAGTTTAAAAGGGGCAGGGTTCGATCAGCCCCAGCATTTT. The chain recombines TRBV6-5 with TRBJ1-5; TRBD1 is a possible D gene (5 bases). The germline V gene encodes CDR1 MNHEY and CDR2 SVGAGI. Trimming removed 4 bases from V and 5 bases from J, with 18 bases in between. This CDR3 is 16 amino acids long.

The rearrangement joins TRBV4-3 to TRBJ2-1; 12 bases are shared with TRBD2. V lost 1 base and J lost 4; bases outside the gene matches: 14. The germline gives CDR1 LGHNA, CDR2 YSLEER. The CDR3 totals 20 residues. For the CDR3, the DNA is TGCGCCAGCAGCCAAGTCCTTTGGGCTAGCGGGAGGGCCACGTACAATGAGCAGTTCTTC. It encodes CASSQVLWASGRATYNEQFF.

There are a few counts of this clonotype. This chain uses TRBV9 with TRBJ2-7; D perhaps matches TRBD1 (5 bases). The CDR3 totals 15 residues. Looked up from germline, CDR1 is SGDLS and CDR2 is YYNGEE. The V end was cut by 0 bases, the J end by 1 base, with 11 bases between. CDR3 amino acids: CASSVESDSSYEQYF. In nucleotides, the CDR3 is TGTGCCAGCAGCGTAGAGAGCGACAGTTCCTACGAGCAGTACTTC.

V gene TRBV29-1 combines with J gene TRBJ2-5; possibly TRBD2 for D (6 bases). The CDR3 loop spans 14 amino acids. CDR1 SQVTM and CDR2 ANQGSEA come from the germline V gene. V was cut by 7 bases and J by 11 bases, with 26 bases left in between. CDR3 DNA: TGCAGCGGGCTACGGGTCCCCCGGGGGAATGAGCAGTACTTC. Encoded protein: CSGLRVPRGNEQYF.

The chain links TRBV3-1 to TRBJ1-1; TRBD1 is a possible D gene (5 bases). Trimming cost V 8 bases and J 4 bases, with 17 bases left between them. Germline-derived CDR1 and CDR2 are LGHDT and YNNKEL (reference sequence). The CDR3 spans 14 residues. CDR3 nucleotides: TGTGCCAGCTCGAGCGGGGGGGGGTTCACTGAAGCTTTCTTT. Encoded protein: CASSSGGGFTEAFF.

This clonotype was counted only a few times. J is TRBJ2-1 and V is TRBV9; possibly TRBD2 for D (6 bases). The germline V gene has CDR1 SGDLS and CDR2 YYNGEE. V lost 4 bases, J lost 5 bases, and 16 bases lay in between. The CDR3 covers 15 residues. CDR3 amino acids: CASSPGVFGDNEQFF. The CDR3 DNA reads TGTGCCAGCAGCCCGGGGGTATTCGGGGACAATGAGCAGTTCTTC.

This clonotype came up many times. The chain links TRBV7-2 to TRBJ2-5, with 8 bases matching TRBD2. J was trimmed by 3 bases and V by 7 bases; bases with no gene match: 4. Germline loops: CDR1 SGHTA, CDR2 FQGNSA. The CDR3 contains 13 residues. CDR3 sequence reads: CASTPGGKETQYF. The CDR3 nucleotides are TGTGCCAGCACCCCGGGAGGGAAAGAGACCCAGTACTTC. Drawing the rest from reference TRBV7-2 and TRBJ2-5, the complete variable domain is GAGVSQSPSNKVTEKGKDVELRCDPISGHTALYWYRQSLGQGLEFLIYFQGNSAPDKSGLPSDRFSAERTGGSVSTLTIQRTQQEDSAVYLCASTPGGKETQYFGPGTRLLVL.

The genes are TRBV20-1 and TRBJ2-3; D gene ambiguous. The V gene's germline CDR1 is DFQATT and CDR2 SNEGSKA (reference sequence). There are 15 residues in the CDR3. With 1 base removed from V and 5 bases from J, the gap between germline ends came to 16 bases. The CDR3 DNA follows: TGCAGTGCTAGAGTTGACGGACCCAGGAGAGATACGCAGTATTTT. Residues: CSARVDGPRRDTQYF.

This clonotype was seen only a few times. This chain joins TRBV3-1 and TRBJ2-1; TRBD2 matches at 11 bases. CDR1 is LGHDT, CDR2 YNNKEL, per germline (reference sequence). This CDR3 has 14 amino acids. The V segment lost 1 base and the J segment 7 bases; nucleotides outside the gene matches: 0. The CDR3 region has the DNA TGTGCCAGCAGCCAAGGACTAGCGGGGAATGAGCAGTTCTTC. As protein: CASSQGLAGNEQFF.

The chain uses TRBV9 and TRBJ2-1; D perhaps matches TRBD2 (6 bases). Trimming left V 4 bases short and J 10 bases short, with 24 bases between. CDR3 length: 16 amino acids. CDR1 is SGDLS and CDR2 is YYNGEE in the germline V gene. The CDR3 DNA follows: TGTGCCAGCAGCACAACCACTCAGCGGAGGGAAGGCGAGCAGTTCTTC. Protein: CASSTTTQRREGEQFF.

This clonotype came up a few times. The chain couples TRBV4-3 to TRBJ1-2; D is uncertain. The V end was cut by 0 bases, the J end by 3 bases, with 14 bases between. Per germline, CDR1 LGHNA and CDR2 YSLEER. This CDR3 contains 16 residues. The CDR3 nucleotides are TGCGCCAGCAGCCAAGAGGCGGCGGGGAGATACTATGGCTACACCTTC. Its translation: CASSQEAAGRYYGYTF.

The sample holds many counts of this clonotype. The rearrangement links TRBV12-3 or TRBV12-4 to TRBJ2-1; 11 bases match TRBD1. There are 14 residues in the CDR3. J gave up 8 bases and V 6 bases, and 6 bases lay outside the gene matches. The CDR3 loop is CASSWGQGVDEQFF. CDR3 in DNA: TGTGCCAGCAGCTGGGGACAGGGGGTGGATGAGCAGTTCTTC.

The chain carries TRBV29-1 and TRBJ1-1; TRBD1 is a possible D gene (5 bases). The CDR3 totals 10 residues. V lost 8 bases and J lost 3, with 7 bases in between. The V gene's germline CDR1 is SQVTM and CDR2 ANQGSEA. CDR3 residues: CSSGHTEAFF. The CDR3, as DNA: TGCAGCTCGGGGCACACTGAAGCTTTCTTT.

This clonotype has a handful of counts. The chain recombines TRBV7-2 with TRBJ2-1; D ambiguous. The germline gives CDR1 SGHTA, CDR2 FQGNSA. The CDR3 consists of 13 residues. With 4 bases removed from V and 4 bases from J, the gap between germline ends came to 8 bases. The CDR3 is CASSSPTYNEQFF. The CDR3 DNA follows: TGTGCCAGCAGCTCACCTACTTACAATGAGCAGTTCTTC. Filled out from reference TRBV7-2 and TRBJ2-1, the complete variable domain reads GAGVSQSPSNKVTEKGKDVELRCDPISGHTALYWYRQSLGQGLEFLIYFQGNSAPDKSGLPSDRFSAERTGGSVSTLTIQRTQQEDSAVYLCASSSPTYNEQFFGPGTRLTVL.

This clonotype was detected many times. The germline gene is not matched at one end of the junction; a read error may be the cause. The chain carries TRBV12-3 or TRBV12-4 and TRBJ1-2, with D unresolved. The CDR3 extends over 15 amino acids. The CDR3 region is CASSLGTQLAYGYTF. As DNA, the CDR3 is TGTGCCAGCAGCTTAGGAACCCAGCTAGCCTATGGCTACACCTTC.

This chain connects TRBV5-6 to TRBJ2-7; D is uncertain. Per germline, CDR1 SGHDT and CDR2 YYEEEE. V was trimmed by 4 bases and J by 3 bases, leaving 5 bases between them. The CDR3 sequence is 11 residues long. The CDR3 loop is CASSRIYEQYF. The CDR3 nucleotides read TGTGCCAGCAGCCGCATCTACGAGCAGTACTTC.

The J gene is TRBJ2-5, the V gene TRBV20-1; D gene ambiguous. Germline CDR1 DFQATT, CDR2 SNEGSKA (reference sequence). The V and J ends lost 4 bases and 5 bases respectively, with 11 bases between them. This CDR3 is built from 12 residues. CDR3 DNA: TGCAGTGCTACCCCTCCCGGGGAGACCCAGTACTTC. Protein sequence: CSATPPGETQYF.

This clonotype was observed a few times. The J gene is TRBJ2-7, the V gene TRBV28; D remains ambiguous. Trimming took off 5 bases at V and 6 bases at J, with 11 bases between the two ends. This CDR3 is 12 amino acids long. CDR1 is MDHEN, CDR2 SYDVKM, per germline. The CDR3 loop reads CASSRFLLEQYF. As DNA, the CDR3 is TGTGCCAGCAGTCGATTCCTCCTCGAGCAGTACTTC.

This clonotype was recorded a few times. The chain links TRBV7-2 to TRBJ1-5; D is possibly TRBD1 (6 bases). Germline CDR1 is SGHTA and CDR2 is FQGNSA. V lost 5 bases and J 4 bases, leaving 15 bases between the germline ends. There are 15 residues in the CDR3. The CDR3 DNA sequence: TGTGCCAGCAGCCGATTTGGACAGAGTAATCAGCCCCAGCATTTT. Amino acid sequence: CASSRFGQSNQPQHF.

The table lists this clonotype with a few counts. The J gene is TRBJ2-1, the V gene TRBV20-1; D not resolved. The germline gives CDR1 DFQATT, CDR2 SNEGSKA (reference sequence). V was cut by 0 bases and J by 2 bases, with 11 bases left in between. The CDR3 consists of 15 residues. The CDR3: CSARDGSVAYNEQFF. The CDR3 bases are TGCAGTGCTAGAGACGGGTCTGTGGCCTACAATGAGCAGTTCTTC.

In its sample, this clonotype was seen a few times. V usage is TRBV27 and J usage is TRBJ2-7, with 11 bases matching TRBD2. Germline V gene lookup returns CDR1 MNHEY and CDR2 SMNVEV (reference sequence). The length of the CDR3 is 16 residues. The junction had 11 bases not matched to a gene; V was cut back by 5 bases and J by 5 bases. CDR3 sequence reads: CASSLTGTSGTNEQYF. CDR3 nucleotides: TGTGCCAGCAGTCTCACCGGGACTAGCGGTACGAACGAGCAGTACTTC.